Below, 24 T cell receptor beta chains from the same sample are listed, as sequenced in a study of tumor-infiltrating lymphocytes in primary liver carcinoma. Blood RNA was derived from unsorted whole blood, and germline DNA was extracted too. Starting from roughly 0.5 ug of total RNA, TCR beta cDNA was produced with a primer in the constant region. What produced the TCR beta libraries was three nested multiplex PCR rounds using slightly modified ARM-PCR. The first two PCR rounds, around 10 cycles each, used TRBV1-TRBV30 forward primers and a C-beta reverse primer. TCRdb called the multiplex PCR reads again in MiXCR, with one record for every CDR3 protein. The sample lists approximately 330,000 distinct CDR3 sequences; about 65% were seen once. Source material: peripheral blood. These receptors were collected from a man aged 35 to 55 with primary liver carcinoma and hepatitis B virus infection.

Notes on this clonotype: Compared with germline, one end of the junction differs, possibly owing to a read error. The rearrangement joins TRBV5-1 to TRBJ1-1, with D uncertain. Germline V gene lookup returns CDR1 SGHRS and CDR2 YFSETQ. CDR3 length equals 16 residues. The chain's CDR3 is CASSLAGRILNTEALF. The CDR3 DNA follows: TGCGCCAGCAGCTTGGCCGGAAGAATACTGAACACTGAAGCTCTCTTT.

The sample holds a few counts of this clonotype. V usage is TRBV7-9 and J usage is TRBJ1-6; D ambiguous. This CDR3 comprises 14 residues. Per germline, CDR1 SEHNR and CDR2 FQNEAQ (reference sequence). With 0 bases removed from V and 6 bases from J, the gap between germline ends came to 6 bases. CDR3 coding DNA: TGTGCCAGCAGCTTAGCGTTAAGTAATTCACCCCTCCACTTT. Protein sequence: CASSLALSNSPLHF.

In regard to this clonotype: The junction does not match germline at one end; this may be a read error. The chain uses TRBV5-1 and TRBJ1-1; D remains ambiguous. CDR3 length equals 14 residues. The germline V gene has CDR1 SGHRS and CDR2 YFSETQ. DNA for the CDR3: TGCGTCAGCAGTTTTACCGGGGTCGTCACTGAAGCTTTCTTT. This sequence encodes CVSSFTGVVTEAFF.

In the case of this clonotype: This may be a read error: a much more frequent sequence differs by one nucleotide. The chain links TRBV4-2 to TRBJ2-2, with TRBD2 matching over 7 bases. The trim removed 0 bases at V and 5 bases at J, leaving 6 bases unmatched. The germline V gene has CDR1 LGHNA and CDR2 YNFKEQ. The CDR3 totals 16 residues. The chain's CDR3 is CASSQDWRGMTGELFF. CDR3 sequence (DNA): TGTGCCAGCAGCCAAGATTGGCGGGGGATGACCGGGGAGCTGTTTTTT.

A note on this clonotype: A much larger clone lies a single base off, so this may be a read error. This chain links TRBV11-3 with TRBJ1-1; the match to TRBD1 covers 11 bases. The CDR3 extends over 16 amino acids. Germline-derived CDR1 and CDR2 are SGHNT and YENEEA. The CDR3 DNA reads TGTGTCAGCAGCTCAACCGGGACAGGGGGTTTCGGTGAAGCTTTCTTT. Translation gives CVSSSTGTGGFGEAFF.

As to this clonotype: A much larger clone is a single base away; this may be a read error. The rearrangement uses TRBV12-3 or TRBV12-4 and TRBJ1-1; tentatively, D is TRBD1 (5 bases). The CDR3 totals 14 residues. The CDR3 spells CTSSLGRSSTEAFF. Written as DNA, the CDR3 is TGTACCAGCAGCCTGGGACGGTCATCCACTGAAGCTTTCTTT.

For this clonotype: This clone may be a read error of a much larger clone one base away. The J gene is TRBJ2-1, the V gene TRBV6-5; the D call may be TRBD1 or TRBD2 (5 bases each). V was trimmed by 5 bases and J by 8 bases, leaving 19 bases between them. Per the germline V gene, CDR1 is MNHEY and CDR2 is SVGAGI. The CDR3 has 15 residues. DNA for the CDR3: TGTGCCAGCAGTCCCGAGTGGGGGTCTCACTATGAGCAGTTCTTC. Translating gives CASSPEWGSHYEQFF.

Of note for this clonotype: No conserved phenylalanine or tryptophan ends this CDR3, so it is likely a read error. The gene calls are TRBV4-3 and TRBJ2-7, with a weak D call TRBD2 (6 bases). This CDR3 has 16 amino acids. The germline V gene encodes CDR1 LGHNA and CDR2 YSLEER. The CDR3: CAGSQGGVSGAYGQYL. CDR3 coding DNA: TGCGCCGGCAGCCAAGGTGGAGTTAGCGGAGCCTACGGGCAGTACCTC.

The V gene is TRBV6-6, the J gene TRBJ2-7, with 14 bases lining up with TRBD2. The length of the CDR3 is 15 residues. The germline gives CDR1 MNHNY, CDR2 SVGAGI (reference sequence). J gave up 6 bases and V 7 bases, and 8 bases lay outside the gene matches. CDR3 bases: TGTGCCAGCAATTATGGTGGACTAGCGGGAGGCGAGCAGTACTTC. Translated, it gives CASNYGGLAGGEQYF.

The CDR3 DNA sequence: TGTGCCAGCAGTACCTGGACAGGGGGCGATATGATCCCTGGGGAGCTGTTTTTT. As protein: CASSTWTGGDMIPGELFF. The V and J genes are TRBV6-5 and TRBJ2-2; 11 positions agree with TRBD1. The CDR3 consists of 18 residues. Germline V gives CDR1 MNHEY, CDR2 SVGAGI. The junction had 16 bases not matched to a gene; V was cut back by 5 bases and J by 8 bases.

V and J are TRBV30 and TRBJ2-7, with 12 positions matching TRBD2. Germline CDR1 GTSNPN, CDR2 SVGIG (reference sequence). V was clipped by 2 bases and J by 5 bases; unmatched bases: 7. The CDR3 is 15 residues long. The CDR3 DNA follows: TGTGCCTGGAGTCCTCTAGCGGGAGGGCCCAACGAGCAGTACTTC. As protein: CAWSPLAGGPNEQYF.

This clonotype appeared a single time. A much bigger clone sits one base away, suggesting this may be a read error. In DNA form, the CDR3 reads TGTGCCAGCAGTCTAGGACATGGGCACAATGAGCAGTTCTTC. Protein sequence: CASSLGHGHNEQFF. The chain recombines TRBV12-3 or TRBV12-4 with TRBJ2-1; a weak D match, TRBD1 (5 bases). The CDR3 has 14 residues. Deletions cut 5 bases from V and 5 bases from J, with 13 bases between.

Notes on this clonotype: A junction end diverges from the germline sequence, so it may reflect a read error. The V call is TRBV4-1, the J call TRBJ2-5, with D perhaps TRBD1 (6 bases). Per germline, CDR1 MGHRA and CDR2 YSYEKL. This CDR3 region has 16 residues. In DNA form, the CDR3 reads TGCGCCAGCAGTCAGGGGCTCTTCACGGGGCAAGATACCCAGTACTTC. It specifies CASSQGLFTGQDTQYF.

A word on this clonotype: One junction end does not reproduce the germline sequence, and a read error may be involved. CDR3 in DNA: TGTGTCAGCAGTTACAGCCGGGATGCACAAGAGACCCAGTACTTC. Protein sequence: CVSSYSRDAQETQYF. The chain has TRBV6-5 and TRBJ2-5; D possibly corresponds to TRBD2 (5 bases). This CDR3 is built from 15 residues. CDR1 and CDR2 (germline): MNHEY, SVGAGI.

Regarding this clonotype: Mismatch with germline at one junction end may stem from a read error. CDR3 amino acids: CAISGAAQRSPQHF. The CDR3 DNA reads as TGCGCCATCAGTGGGGCGGCACAACGCTCGCCCCAGCATTTT. The rearrangement uses TRBV10-2 and TRBJ1-5; maybe TRBD1 (5 bases). Germline CDR1 is WSHSY and CDR2 is SAAADI. This CDR3 has 14 residues.

About this clonotype: This may arise from a read error, as a much more abundant clone is one base away. V usage is TRBV12-3 or TRBV12-4 and J usage is TRBJ1-6, with D possibly TRBD1 on 5 matching bases. There are 13 residues in the CDR3. CDR3 sequence reads: CASCLGGSSPLHF. CDR3 in DNA: TGTGCCAGCTGTTTGGGGGGTAGTTCACCCCTCCACTTT.

Concerning this clonotype: At one end, the junction sequence differs from germline, possibly due to a read error. The chain links TRBV6-1 to TRBJ1-4; possible D gene TRBD1, 6 bases. CDR1 and CDR2 from the germline V gene are MNHNS and SASEGT. CDR3 length: 14 residues. The CDR3 region is CASSSGAPNEKLCF. For the CDR3, the DNA is TGTGCCAGCAGTTCGGGGGCCCCTAATGAAAAACTGTGTTTT.

The chain couples TRBV11-2 to TRBJ1-2, with D tentatively TRBD1 (6 bases). Germline CDR1 SGHAT, CDR2 FQNNGV. V was trimmed by 8 bases and J by 4 bases, leaving 11 bases between them. The CDR3 extends over 12 amino acids. CDR3 amino acids: CASGGQSYGYTF. The CDR3 region has the DNA TGTGCCAGCGGCGGACAGTCCTATGGCTACACCTTC.

With regard to this clonotype: This may be a read error, as it is one base from a much larger clone. The chain combines TRBV10-3 with TRBJ2-5, with D tentatively TRBD2 (5 bases). Germline values: CDR1 ENHRY, CDR2 SYGVKD. The CDR3 totals 11 residues. In DNA form, the CDR3 reads TGTGCCGCCGGGGATGTGGAGACCCGGTACTTC. Protein product: CAAGDVETRYF.

This chain uses TRBV30 with TRBJ2-5, with D uncertain. V was shortened by 4 bases and J by 2 bases, with 14 bases between the two germline ends. Germline CDR1 is GTSNPN and CDR2 is SVGIG (reference sequence). CDR3 length: 14 amino acids. CDR3 amino acids: CAWNSRAWQETQYF. In nucleotides, the CDR3 is TGTGCCTGGAATAGTCGGGCGTGGCAAGAGACCCAGTACTTC.

This clonotype was seen ten or more times. The chain couples TRBV4-3 to TRBJ2-3; no clear D. This CDR3 contains 14 residues. In germline, CDR1 is LGHNA, CDR2 YSLEER. V was pared by 4 bases and J by 0 bases, with 8 bases between. CDR3 nucleotides: TGCGCCAGCAGCCTCTACACTAGCACAGATACGCAGTATTTT. It is translated as CASSLYTSTDTQYF.

On this clonotype itself: A much larger clone is a single base away; this may be a read error. This chain links TRBV5-4 with TRBJ2-1; 12 positions match TRBD2. The CDR3 is 15 residues long. Looked up from germline, CDR1 is SGHNT and CDR2 is YYREEE (reference sequence). Unmatched junction bases numbered 6, after V lost 4 bases and J lost 7 bases. In DNA, the CDR3 is TGTGCCAGCAGCCTTAAGGGACTAGCGGGTAATGAGCAGTTCTTC. This translates into CASSLKGLAGNEQFF.

As concerns this clonotype: At one end the junction does not follow the germline gene, possibly because of a read error. The gene calls are TRBV11-2 and TRBJ2-5; no reliable D call. The CDR3 sequence is 12 residues long. Germline V lookup: CDR1 SGHAT, CDR2 FQNNGV. Here the CDR3 DNA reads TGTGCCAGCGGCTTAGCCAAAGAGACCCAGTACTTT. Its translation is CASGLAKETQYF.

Comment on this clonotype: With a much larger clone just one base away, this may be a read error. The V gene is TRBV5-6, the J gene TRBJ2-7; 8 bases fit TRBD2. The CDR3 is 14 amino acids. The germline gives CDR1 SGHDT, CDR2 YYEEEE. The CDR3 loop reads CANSLGLVDYEQYF. The CDR3 region has the DNA TGTGCCAACAGCTTGGGACTAGTGGACTACGAGCAGTACTTC.